This T cell receptor beta chain was captured by sequencing in a study of OX40 agonist ivuxolimab in advanced cancers. Turning to the study itself: Antecedent anti-PD-1, anti-PD-L1 or anti-CTLA-4 therapy was permissible, with under 50% having received some.

Measured with immunoSEQ multiplex PCR; TCRdb has only the in-frame clones, and not every one. This sample has 130,000 or so clones, with 80% to 95% found just once. As for this clone: Its matching antigen is unknown.

Blood sampling was done at baseline, cycle 4 day 1, and cycle 7 day 1. Germline V gene lookup returns CDR1 KGHSH and CDR2 LQKENI. CDR3 length: 16 amino acids. Trimming removed 2 bases at V and 1 base at J, with 14 bases between. Regarding the study as a whole: Mean expanded clone counts were higher in CD8+ than CD4+ T cells.

The TCR comes from an adult with an advanced solid tumor such as melanoma, head and neck, liver or kidney cancer. The specimen was CD4+ or CD8+ T cells sorted from blood, collected in a trial of the OX40 agonist ivuxolimab. The rearrangement uses TRBV18 and TRBJ1-1; D is unresolved. DNA for the CDR3: TGTGCCAGCTCACCAACAGACGGGAGTCCGAACACTGAAGCTTTCTTT. The encoded protein is CASSPTDGSPNTEAFF. Looking up the rest from reference TRBV18 and TRBJ1-1 gives the full variable domain: NAGVMQNPRHLVRRRGQEARLRCSPMKGHSHVYWYRQLPEEGLKFMVYLQKENIIDESGMPKERFSAEFPKEGPSILRIQQVVRGDSAAYFCASSPTDGSPNTEAFFGQGTRLTVV.